These 27 T cell receptor beta chains share one sample of origin, sequenced in a study of cytomegalovirus exposure and HLA in healthy donors. Only in-frame clones appear in the TCRdb table, and some are missing; sequencing was by immunoSEQ multiplex PCR. Here the sample spans about 86,000 clones, around 92% being singletons. What was sequenced was PBMCs. The receptors here all came from a man between 18 and 35 years old in good health and CMV-seronegative.

V usage is TRBV27 and J usage is TRBJ1-2, with TRBD1 matching over 10 bases. With V trimmed by 3 bases and J by 6 bases, 1 base remained unmatched. CDR3 length: 13 residues. Germline lookup yields CDR1 MNHEY and CDR2 SMNVEV (reference sequence). The CDR3 DNA follows: TGTGCCAGCAGTTTTGGGACAGGGGATGGCTACACCTTC. This encodes CASSFGTGDGYTF.

The V call is TRBV10-1, the J call TRBJ1-1; a weak D match, TRBD1 (5 bases). The V gene's germline CDR1 is WNHNN and CDR2 SYGVQD (reference sequence). The CDR3 has 14 residues. Trimming left V 3 bases short and J 0 bases short, with 8 bases between. CDR3 sequence: CASSDRDMNTEAFF. The CDR3 coding sequence is TGCGCCAGCAGTGACAGGGATATGAACACTGAAGCTTTCTTT.

The gene calls are TRBV5-1 and TRBJ1-5, with D perhaps TRBD1 (5 bases). Germline V gene data show CDR1 as SGHRS and CDR2 as YFSETQ. V lost 0 bases and J lost 4, with 8 bases in between. The CDR3 is 14 residues long. The CDR3 loop reads CASSLAGMNQPQHF. The CDR3, as DNA: TGCGCCAGCAGCTTGGCAGGGATGAATCAGCCCCAGCATTTT.

V usage is TRBV19 and J usage is TRBJ1-6; 8 positions agree with TRBD1. The germline V gene encodes CDR1 LNHDA and CDR2 SQIVND (reference sequence). V was clipped by 7 bases and J by 8 bases; unmatched bases: 10. The CDR3 has 15 residues. The CDR3: CASTSRTGTYSPLHF. DNA of the CDR3: TGTGCCAGTACCTCCCGGACAGGGACCTATTCACCCCTCCACTTT.

The V call is TRBV7-8, the J call TRBJ2-7, with 8 nucleotides matching TRBD2. The CDR3 length is 13 residues. The V segment lost 5 bases and the J segment 3 bases; nucleotides outside the gene matches: 3. Germline assignment: CDR1 SGHVS and CDR2 FQNEAQ. The CDR3 DNA reads TGTGCCAGCAGCCCGGGACTAGGCTACGAGCAGTACTTC. This gives the protein CASSPGLGYEQYF.

The chain carries TRBV5-4 and TRBJ2-7; D is perhaps TRBD1 (6 bases). Per germline, CDR1 SGHNT and CDR2 YYREEE (reference sequence). The V gene lost 4 bases and the J gene lost 7 bases, with 18 bases spanning the gap. This CDR3 region has 14 residues. The CDR3 nucleotides read TGTGCCAGCAGCCAAACAGGGTATACTGAGGAGCAGTACTTC. Translated, it gives CASSQTGYTEEQYF.

The rearrangement links TRBV27 to TRBJ1-5; 7 bases match TRBD1. Per the germline V gene, CDR1 is MNHEY and CDR2 is SMNVEV (reference sequence). CDR3 length: 15 amino acids. J lost 5 bases, V lost 6 bases, and 10 bases had no gene match. CDR3 protein: CASRFHTGVDQPQHF. Here the CDR3 DNA reads TGTGCCAGCAGATTTCATACAGGGGTAGATCAGCCCCAGCATTTT.

The V and J genes are TRBV4-1 and TRBJ1-1, with TRBD1 as a possible D gene (6 bases). Per germline, CDR1 MGHRA and CDR2 YSYEKL. The CDR3 consists of 15 residues. The germline V and J ends were trimmed by 4 bases and 5 bases, with 17 bases remaining between them. CDR3 in amino acids: CASSLPQGRGTEAFF. The CDR3, as DNA: TGCGCCAGCAGCCTTCCCCAGGGGAGGGGGACTGAAGCTTTCTTT.

The gene calls are TRBV5-5 and TRBJ2-7; TRBD1 agrees at 8 bases. The CDR3 is 13 residues long. Trimming at V came to 4 bases and at J to 6 bases, leaving 6 bases not matched to a gene. Germline CDR1 and CDR2: SGHKS and YYEKEE (reference sequence). CDR3: CASSTRTGSEQYF. CDR3 sequence (DNA): TGTGCCAGCAGCACCCGGACAGGGAGCGAGCAGTACTTC.

The genes are TRBV25-1 and TRBJ1-2; D gene ambiguous. Germline V gene lookup returns CDR1 MGHDK and CDR2 SYGVNS. The CDR3 has 14 amino acids. V was clipped by 1 base and J by 7 bases, with 13 bases between them. The CDR3 region is CASSESPGSSGYTF. As DNA, the CDR3 is TGTGCCAGCAGTGAATCACCGGGATCCTCTGGCTACACCTTC.

This chain joins TRBV5-4 and TRBJ1-2; a weak D match, TRBD1 (5 bases). The length of the CDR3 is 16 residues. CDR1 SGHNT and CDR2 YYREEE come from the germline V gene (reference sequence). Trimming removed 3 bases from V and 0 bases from J, with 15 bases in between. CDR3 residues: CASSSIDSLANYGYTF. CDR3 DNA sequence: TGTGCCAGCAGCTCCATCGACAGCCTGGCTAACTATGGCTACACCTTC.

The chain combines TRBV2 with TRBJ1-2, with 7 nucleotides matching TRBD1. Trimming removed 8 bases from V and 4 bases from J; junction bases left unmatched: 7. The CDR3 is 13 residues long. Germline CDR1 reads SNHLY; CDR2 reads FYNNEI. In nucleotides, the CDR3 is TGTGCCAGCGGGGAACAGGGGTCCTATGGCTACACCTTC. Its protein product is CASGEQGSYGYTF.

The V call is TRBV30, the J call TRBJ1-3; TRBD1 is a possible D gene (6 bases). From germline, CDR1 is GTSNPN and CDR2 SVGIG (reference sequence). V shed 0 bases and J shed 2 bases, with 8 bases lying between them. The CDR3 totals 14 residues. The CDR3 is CAWSVTGPGNTIYF. The CDR3 DNA reads as TGTGCCTGGAGTGTAACAGGGCCTGGAAACACCATATATTTT.

This clone was observed once. The chain links TRBV7-9 to TRBJ2-7; 7 bases fit TRBD2. CDR3 size: 12 residues. The V gene end was trimmed by 8 bases and the J gene end by 6 bases; junction bases not matched to a gene: 7. Germline V CDR1 and CDR2: SEHNR, FQNEAQ (reference sequence). The CDR3 spells CASARRGVEQYF. The CDR3 DNA follows: TGTGCCAGCGCCCGACGGGGGGTCGAGCAGTACTTC.

The chain combines TRBV25-1 with TRBJ1-1; D is ambiguous. Germline lookup yields CDR1 MGHDK and CDR2 SYGVNS. The CDR3 is made up of 12 amino acids. V lost 8 bases and J lost 10, with 17 bases in between. The CDR3 sequence: CASRFTEGRAFF. The CDR3 DNA sequence: TGTGCCAGCCGGTTTACAGAGGGTAGAGCTTTCTTT.

The chain has TRBV6-1 and TRBJ2-1; D possibly corresponds to TRBD1 (6 bases). Germline V CDR1 and CDR2: MNHNS, SASEGT. Trimming cost V 5 bases and J 3 bases, with 8 bases left between them. CDR3 length: 13 residues. For the CDR3, the DNA is TGTGCCAGCAGTAGAGGGGGCTACAATGAGCAGTTCTTC. It is translated as CASSRGGYNEQFF.

The V and J genes are TRBV14 and TRBJ1-1; D call uncertain. V was shortened by 1 base and J by 5 bases, with 5 bases between the two germline ends. Looked up from germline, CDR1 is SGHDN and CDR2 is FVKESK. CDR3 length equals 12 residues. The CDR3 protein is CASSQGQTEAFF. The CDR3 DNA reads as TGTGCCAGCAGCCAAGGGCAGACTGAAGCTTTCTTT.

The rearrangement uses TRBV25-1 and TRBJ1-3; D uncertain. Germline V CDR1 and CDR2: MGHDK, SYGVNS. This CDR3 contains 15 residues. Trimming removed 8 bases at V and 0 bases at J, with 14 bases between. The CDR3 is CASAGNFISGNTIYF. In DNA form, the CDR3 reads TGTGCCAGCGCGGGGAACTTTATCTCTGGAAACACCATATATTTT.

This sequence joins TRBV5-1 and TRBJ2-1, with 11 bases aligning to TRBD2. This CDR3 contains 15 residues. V lost 7 bases to trimming and J lost 4 bases; unmatched junction nucleotides: 7. Germline values: CDR1 SGHRS, CDR2 YFSETQ. As DNA, the CDR3 is TGCGCCAGCGGGGAGGGACTAGCGGTTTACAATGAGCAGTTCTTC. This codes for CASGEGLAVYNEQFF.

CDR3 coding DNA: TGTGCCAGCAGCGGCGAACGCTGGACTAGCACAGATACGCAGTATTTT. It is translated as CASSGERWTSTDTQYF. The chain links TRBV11-3 to TRBJ2-3; possibly TRBD2 for D (5 bases). Germline CDR1 SGHNT, CDR2 YENEEA. This CDR3 has 16 residues. V was cut by 5 bases and J by 0 bases, with 15 bases left in between. Drawing the rest from reference TRBV11-3 and TRBJ2-3, the complete variable domain is EAGVVQSPRYKIIEKKQPVAFWCNPISGHNTLYWYLQNLGQGPELLIRYENEEAVDDSQLPKDRFSAERLKGVDSTLKIQPAELGDSAVYLCASSGERWTSTDTQYFGPGTRLTVL.

The chain employs TRBV25-1 and TRBJ2-3; 10 bases align to TRBD2. This CDR3 is built from 17 residues. Per germline, CDR1 MGHDK and CDR2 SYGVNS. V lost 0 bases and J lost 1; bases outside the gene matches: 4. This CDR3 reads CASSEYRTSGRTDTQYF. The CDR3 DNA reads TGTGCCAGCAGTGAATATAGGACTAGCGGCCGCACAGATACGCAGTATTTT.

Written as DNA, the CDR3 is TGTGCCAGCAGCGTAGGGGAAGGGAGCGGCGAAAAACTGTTTTTT. Protein product: CASSVGEGSGEKLFF. The chain has TRBV9 and TRBJ1-4; no firm D call. V was trimmed by 0 bases and J by 8 bases, leaving 14 bases between them. From germline, CDR1 is SGDLS and CDR2 YYNGEE. This CDR3 is 15 amino acids long.

The rearrangement uses TRBV14 and TRBJ2-3; the D gene is possibly TRBD2 (6 bases). Between the trimmed V and J ends, which lost 5 bases and 6 bases, there was a span of 18 bases. Germline V gene sequence: CDR1 SGHDN, CDR2 FVKESK. The CDR3 is 15 residues long. CDR3 residues: CASSGRDSRPDTQYF. CDR3 bases: TGTGCCAGCAGCGGCCGGGACTCCCGCCCGGATACGCAGTATTTT.

This chain connects TRBV11-3 to TRBJ2-1, with TRBD1 identical over 9 bases. Germline V gene sequence: CDR1 SGHNT, CDR2 YENEEA. The V gene end was trimmed by 6 bases and the J gene end by 7 bases; junction bases not matched to a gene: 19. The CDR3 sequence is 18 residues long. As DNA, the CDR3 is TGTGCCAGCAGTCAAATTCCGGGACAGGGTTTAAGAAGGAATGAGCAGTTCTTC. As protein: CASSQIPGQGLRRNEQFF. Full variable domain (outside the CDR3, taken from reference TRBV11-3 and TRBJ2-1): EAGVVQSPRYKIIEKKQPVAFWCNPISGHNTLYWYLQNLGQGPELLIRYENEEAVDDSQLPKDRFSAERLKGVDSTLKIQPAELGDSAVYLCASSQIPGQGLRRNEQFFGPGTRLTVL.

The chain links TRBV7-9 to TRBJ1-2, with 10 nucleotides matching TRBD1. The CDR3 totals 15 residues. In germline, CDR1 is SEHNR, CDR2 FQNEAQ (reference sequence). With V trimmed by 4 bases and J by 5 bases, 7 bases remained unmatched. The chain's CDR3 is CASSYPGQGKYGYTF. As DNA, the CDR3 is TGTGCCAGCAGCTATCCGGGACAGGGGAAATATGGCTACACCTTC.

The chain links TRBV29-1 to TRBJ2-7; 10 bases are shared with TRBD1. After removal of 5 bases from V and 7 bases from J, the junction contained 5 bases not matched to a gene. Per the germline V gene, CDR1 is SQVTM and CDR2 is ANQGSEA. The CDR3 length is 12 residues. The CDR3 nucleotides are TGCAGCGTTCGACAGGGGGCTATTGAGCAGTACTTC. Translating gives CSVRQGAIEQYF.

This chain uses TRBV5-8 with TRBJ1-5; D unresolved. CDR1 is SGHTS, CDR2 YDEGEE, per germline. The CDR3 is 11 amino acids. The V end lost 2 bases, the J end lost 6 bases, and 3 bases lay between the germline ends. The CDR3 coding sequence is TGTGCCAGCAGCTTCGGTCAGCCCCAGCATTTT. The encoded protein is CASSFGQPQHF.